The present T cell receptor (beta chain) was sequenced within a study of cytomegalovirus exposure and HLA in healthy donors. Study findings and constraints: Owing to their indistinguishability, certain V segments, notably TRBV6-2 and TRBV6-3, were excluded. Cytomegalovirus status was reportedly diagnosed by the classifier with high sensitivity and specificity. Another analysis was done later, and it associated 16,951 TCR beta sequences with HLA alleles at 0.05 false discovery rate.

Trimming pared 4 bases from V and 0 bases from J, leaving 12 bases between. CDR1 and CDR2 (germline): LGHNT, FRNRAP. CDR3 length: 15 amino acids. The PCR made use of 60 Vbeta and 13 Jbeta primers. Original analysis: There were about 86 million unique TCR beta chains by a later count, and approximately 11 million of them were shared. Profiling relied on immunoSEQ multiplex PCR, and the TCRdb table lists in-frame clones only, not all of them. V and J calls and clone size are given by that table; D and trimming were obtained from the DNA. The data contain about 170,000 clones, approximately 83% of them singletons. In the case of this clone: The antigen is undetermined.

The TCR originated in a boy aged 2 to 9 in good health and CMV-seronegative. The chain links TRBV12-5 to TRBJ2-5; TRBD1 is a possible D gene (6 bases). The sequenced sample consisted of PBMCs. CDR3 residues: CASGSPTGHQETQYF. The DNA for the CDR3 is TGTGCTAGTGGTTCCCCGACAGGACACCAAGAGACCCAGTACTTC.